The clone carrying this T cell receptor (beta chain) was counted ten times or more. This entry comes from a study of T cells in Graves' hyperthyroidism and ophthalmopathy. The source material, RNA transcripts, was used to amplify TCR beta CDR3 regions. The HTBI primer set drove a first-round RT-PCR of the TCR CDR3. MiXCR was run by TCRdb on the multiplex PCR reads, yielding one entry per CDR3 protein. The data contain 300,000 to 400,000 distinct CDR3 sequences, around 14% of them singletons. The hyperthyroidism was newly diagnosed and had lasted under 2 months; the patients were aged 18 to 65. Input material: blood. The source of this sequence is a young woman with Graves' hyperthyroidism.

CDR3 residues: CASSEDRIRSPLHF. CDR3 coding DNA: TGTGCCAGCAGTGAAGACAGGATTCGGTCACCCCTCCACTTT. The chain is built from TRBV2 and TRBJ1-6; tentatively, D is TRBD1 (5 bases). The CDR3 sequence is 14 residues long. Trimming removed 1 base at V and 10 bases at J, with 11 bases between. The germline V gene encodes CDR1 SNHLY and CDR2 FYNNEI.